Listed below are T cell receptor beta chains from one sample, sequenced in a study of cytomegalovirus exposure and HLA in healthy donors. TCRdb keeps only in-frame clones here, not all; method: immunoSEQ multiplex PCR. This sample has roughly 62,000 clones, with around nine tenths found just once. The sample taken for sequencing was PBMCs. The receptors originated from a young woman in good health and CMV-seronegative. The CDR3 runs from the conserved cysteine through the conserved F or W. Fields, in order: V gene, D gene, clone size, J gene, CDR3 protein, CDR3 DNA. D genes are given only for firm matches. Clone sizes are given selectively: once, few, many, or a class where the clone is expanded.

v_call: TRBV10-3
d_call: TRBD2
clone_size: .
j_call: TRBJ2-5
cdr3_aa: CAISASGDQETQYF
cdr3_nt: TGTGCCATCAGTGCTAGCGGGGATCAAGAGACCCAGTACTTC

v_call: TRBV7-8
d_call: TRBD2
clone_size: .
j_call: TRBJ2-1
cdr3_aa: CASESGAGESEQFF
cdr3_nt: TGTGCCAGTGAAAGCGGGGCGGGGGAAAGTGAGCAGTTCTTC

v_call: TRBV6-5
d_call: .
clone_size: few
j_call: TRBJ2-5
cdr3_aa: CASTSSAETQYF
cdr3_nt: TGTGCCAGCACTTCGAGCGCGGAGACCCAGTACTTC

v_call: TRBV10-3
d_call: TRBD1
clone_size: .
j_call: TRBJ1-2
cdr3_aa: CAIRGTDGYTF
cdr3_nt: TGTGCCATCAGGGGGACAGATGGCTACACCTTC

v_call: TRBV6-1
d_call: TRBD2
clone_size: once
j_call: TRBJ2-2
cdr3_aa: CASRGGSGTGELFF
cdr3_nt: TGTGCCAGCAGGGGCGGGAGCGGCACCGGGGAGCTGTTTTTT

v_call: TRBV19
d_call: TRBD2
clone_size: .
j_call: TRBJ2-2
cdr3_aa: CASTIGLAVTGELFF
cdr3_nt: TGTGCCAGTACCATAGGCCTAGCGGTCACCGGGGAGCTGTTTTTT

v_call: TRBV7-9
d_call: .
clone_size: .
j_call: TRBJ2-7
cdr3_aa: CASSSRGSSYEQYF
cdr3_nt: TGTGCCAGCAGCTCTAGGGGGAGCTCCTACGAGCAGTACTTC

v_call: TRBV5-1
d_call: .
clone_size: .
j_call: TRBJ1-4
cdr3_aa: CASSLQGAPNEKLFF
cdr3_nt: TGCGCCAGCAGCTTGCAAGGGGCGCCTAATGAAAAACTGTTTTTT

v_call: TRBV6-5
d_call: .
clone_size: .
j_call: TRBJ1-1
cdr3_aa: CASRDTGGTEAFF
cdr3_nt: TGTGCCAGCAGGGACACCGGAGGGACTGAAGCTTTCTTT

v_call: TRBV9
d_call: .
clone_size: .
j_call: TRBJ1-3
cdr3_aa: CASSEPLQGNTIYF
cdr3_nt: TGTGCCAGCAGCGAGCCCCTTCAAGGAAACACCATATATTTT

v_call: TRBV27
d_call: .
clone_size: .
j_call: TRBJ2-7
cdr3_aa: CASSLTSSLYEQYF
cdr3_nt: TGTGCCAGCAGTTTGACGTCTAGTCTCTACGAGCAGTACTTC

v_call: TRBV7-9
d_call: TRBD1
clone_size: once
j_call: TRBJ1-2
cdr3_aa: CASGSSTGGENGYTF
cdr3_nt: TGTGCCAGCGGATCCTCTACAGGGGGCGAGAATGGCTACACCTTC

v_call: TRBV28
d_call: .
clone_size: .
j_call: TRBJ1-1
cdr3_aa: CASSRSGNTEAFF
cdr3_nt: TGTGCCAGCAGTAGGTCGGGGAACACTGAAGCTTTCTTT

v_call: TRBV27
d_call: .
clone_size: .
j_call: TRBJ2-3
cdr3_aa: CASQLATSTDTQYF
cdr3_nt: TGTGCCAGTCAGCTAGCGACTAGCACAGATACGCAGTATTTT

v_call: TRBV10-3
d_call: TRBD1
clone_size: .
j_call: TRBJ2-7
cdr3_aa: CAISELIGQGTYEQYF
cdr3_nt: TGTGCCATCAGTGAGCTTATCGGACAGGGAACCTACGAGCAGTACTTC

v_call: TRBV28
d_call: TRBD2
clone_size: .
j_call: TRBJ2-1
cdr3_aa: CASSPRTRGYNEQFF
cdr3_nt: TGTGCCAGCAGTCCACGGACTAGGGGATACAATGAGCAGTTCTTC

v_call: TRBV11-2
d_call: TRBD1
clone_size: .
j_call: TRBJ1-1
cdr3_aa: CAVSSSTTGDGAFF
cdr3_nt: TGTGCCGTCAGCAGCTCAACGACAGGGGACGGAGCTTTCTTT

v_call: TRBV6-6
d_call: .
clone_size: .
j_call: TRBJ2-7
cdr3_aa: CASSYGDDSSYEQYF
cdr3_nt: TGTGCCAGCAGTTACGGGGATGACAGCTCCTACGAGCAGTACTTC

v_call: TRBV27
d_call: .
clone_size: .
j_call: TRBJ1-1
cdr3_aa: CASSVTGDYGTEAFF
cdr3_nt: TGTGCCAGCAGTGTGACAGGCGACTACGGAACTGAAGCTTTCTTT

v_call: TRBV28
d_call: .
clone_size: .
j_call: TRBJ1-2
cdr3_aa: CASSFHFEARVVLDGYTF
cdr3_nt: TGTGCCAGCAGTTTCCACTTTGAGGCCAGGGTGGTTCTCGATGGCTACACCTTC

v_call: TRBV9
d_call: TRBD1
clone_size: .
j_call: TRBJ2-1
cdr3_aa: CASSQTGGGNNEQFF
cdr3_nt: TGTGCCAGCAGCCAGACAGGGGGAGGGAACAATGAGCAGTTCTTC

v_call: TRBV6-5
d_call: .
clone_size: .
j_call: TRBJ1-2
cdr3_aa: CASRPPGGHRYGYTF
cdr3_nt: TGTGCCAGCAGACCCCCTGGAGGGCATCGGTATGGCTACACCTTC

v_call: TRBV2
d_call: .
clone_size: .
j_call: TRBJ1-5
cdr3_aa: CASSEDGAVMGPQHF
cdr3_nt: TGTGCCAGCAGTGAAGATGGAGCTGTTATGGGGCCCCAGCATTTT

v_call: TRBV29-1
d_call: .
clone_size: .
j_call: TRBJ1-1
cdr3_aa: CSVSHTEAFF
cdr3_nt: TGCAGCGTTTCTCACACTGAAGCTTTCTTT

v_call: TRBV6-5
d_call: TRBD2
clone_size: .
j_call: TRBJ2-1
cdr3_aa: CASSSSGSANEQFF
cdr3_nt: TGTGCCAGCAGTTCTAGCGGGAGCGCAAATGAGCAGTTCTTC

v_call: TRBV7-9
d_call: .
clone_size: .
j_call: TRBJ1-1
cdr3_aa: CASSAGFVKVNTEAFF
cdr3_nt: TGTGCCAGCAGCGCGGGGTTTGTCAAGGTGAACACTGAAGCTTTCTTT

v_call: TRBV5-1
d_call: .
clone_size: .
j_call: TRBJ2-3
cdr3_aa: CASQTGSDSGGTDTQYF
cdr3_nt: TGCGCCAGTCAGACAGGTAGCGACTCGGGTGGCACAGATACGCAGTATTTT

v_call: TRBV30
d_call: .
clone_size: .
j_call: TRBJ1-2
cdr3_aa: CAWSSMRGYTF
cdr3_nt: TGTGCCTGGAGTTCCATGCGGGGCTACACCTTC

v_call: TRBV28
d_call: TRBD1
clone_size: .
j_call: TRBJ2-7
cdr3_aa: CASASAGTGIYEQYF
cdr3_nt: TGTGCCAGCGCTTCGGCGGGGACAGGGATATACGAGCAGTACTTC

v_call: TRBV5-8
d_call: TRBD1
clone_size: .
j_call: TRBJ1-2
cdr3_aa: CASSLGGGTAYGYTF
cdr3_nt: TGTGCCAGCAGCTTGGGGGGCGGGACAGCATATGGCTACACCTTC

v_call: TRBV29-1
d_call: .
clone_size: .
j_call: TRBJ2-1
cdr3_aa: CSVQGDRNEQFF
cdr3_nt: TGCAGCGTTCAGGGTGACCGAAATGAGCAGTTCTTC

v_call: TRBV7-6
d_call: TRBD1
clone_size: .
j_call: TRBJ2-7
cdr3_aa: CASSASGTVYEQYF
cdr3_nt: TGTGCCAGCAGCGCCTCCGGGACAGTCTACGAGCAGTACTTC

v_call: TRBV4-3
d_call: .
clone_size: .
j_call: TRBJ2-3
cdr3_aa: CASSQEFSGHTDTQYF
cdr3_nt: TGCGCCAGCAGCCAAGAATTTAGCGGACACACAGATACGCAGTATTTT

v_call: TRBV19
d_call: .
clone_size: .
j_call: TRBJ2-3
cdr3_aa: CASRSSILSTDTQYF
cdr3_nt: TGTGCCAGTAGGTCGTCTATCCTATCCACAGATACGCAGTATTTT

v_call: TRBV11-3
d_call: TRBD2
clone_size: .
j_call: TRBJ2-1
cdr3_aa: CASSLEGLADNEQFF
cdr3_nt: TGTGCCAGCAGCTTAGAGGGACTAGCGGACAATGAGCAGTTCTTC

v_call: TRBV11-2
d_call: TRBD2
clone_size: .
j_call: TRBJ2-1
cdr3_aa: CASSLASAGVAYNEQFF
cdr3_nt: TGTGCCAGCAGCTTAGCTTCTGCGGGAGTCGCCTACAATGAGCAGTTCTTC

v_call: TRBV20-1
d_call: .
clone_size: .
j_call: TRBJ1-4
cdr3_aa: CSAPLEKLFF
cdr3_nt: TGCAGTGCTCCCCTCGAAAAACTGTTTTTT

v_call: TRBV29-1
d_call: .
clone_size: once
j_call: TRBJ2-7
cdr3_aa: CSVGWASYEQYF
cdr3_nt: TGCAGCGTTGGGTGGGCCTCCTACGAGCAGTACTTC

v_call: TRBV10-3
d_call: .
clone_size: .
j_call: TRBJ2-1
cdr3_aa: CAISEARRNNNEQFF
cdr3_nt: TGTGCCATCAGTGAGGCCCGGAGGAACAACAATGAGCAGTTCTTC

v_call: TRBV14
d_call: .
clone_size: .
j_call: TRBJ2-7
cdr3_aa: CTSSWGPYEQYF
cdr3_nt: TGTACCAGCAGCTGGGGGCCGTACGAGCAGTACTTC

v_call: TRBV5-1
d_call: .
clone_size: .
j_call: TRBJ1-5
cdr3_aa: CASSFEGNQPQHF
cdr3_nt: TGCGCCAGCAGCTTTGAGGGCAATCAGCCCCAGCATTTT

v_call: TRBV5-5
d_call: TRBD1
clone_size: .
j_call: TRBJ1-3
cdr3_aa: CASSLWSRDRSFSGNTIYF
cdr3_nt: TGTGCCAGCAGCTTGTGGAGCCGGGACAGATCGTTCTCTGGAAACACCATATATTTT